The 2 T cell receptor beta chains in this list originate from one sample, sequenced in a study of Ad26.COV2.S vaccination and SARS-CoV-2 variants. Treatment here: roughly 20 received Ad26.COV2.S at low or high dose, single or two shots; roughly 5 received placebo; per-sample allocation not given. Samples analyzed were those drawn on day 63 after the first vaccine or placebo injection. The data were produced by immunoSEQ multiplex PCR, yet TCRdb's version contains in-frame clones alone and is incomplete. The data show 380,000 or so clones, about 89% seen once. The material was peripheral blood, obtained in a trial of Ad26.COV2.S vaccine versus placebo. Receptor source: a person aged 18-65 years who received the Ad26.COV2.S COVID-19 vaccine or a placebo.

V and J are TRBV7-9 and TRBJ2-7; D gene unclear. Germline V lookup: CDR1 SEHNR, CDR2 FQNEAQ (reference sequence). The CDR3 covers 13 residues. V lost 3 bases, J lost 4 bases, and 10 bases lay in between. The CDR3 is CASSFPTEYEQYF. The CDR3 DNA sequence: TGTGCCAGCAGCTTCCCTACCGAATACGAGCAGTACTTC.

The rearrangement links TRBV6-5 to TRBJ2-5; possibly TRBD2 for D (6 bases). The CDR3 loop spans 14 amino acids. Germline-derived CDR1 and CDR2 are MNHEY and SVGAGI. V lost 6 bases to trimming and J lost 1 base, with 12 bases between them. The CDR3 reads CASSPRLVQETQYF. Here the CDR3 DNA reads TGTGCCAGCAGCCCCAGACTAGTCCAAGAGACCCAGTACTTC.